What follows is one TCR beta chain and its context. Its antigen is unidentified. The sample belongs to a study of T-cell memory formation after mild COVID-19. Study-level results: Researchers found some responding clones in pre-infection memory, a sign that cross-reactive memory joined.

V was clipped by 1 base and J by 5 bases, with 8 bases between them. The CDR3 has 12 amino acids. Germline V CDR1 and CDR2: DFQATT, SNEGSKA (reference sequence). TCRdb independently ran MiXCR on the 5' RACE reads; one entry per CDR3 protein. The sample contains hundreds of thousands of distinct CDR3 sequences, around 19% of which appear only once. This chain uses TRBV20-1 with TRBJ1-2; D gene uncertain. The sequenced sample consisted of PBMCs or a T cell subset sorted from them (not recorded which). The clonotype originates from a man younger than 35 who had mild COVID-19 (a few samples of this study predate the infection). Cell type and time point are not known. CDR3 DNA sequence: TGCAGTGCTAGAGTGAAGGAATATGGCTACACCTTC. Protein product: CSARVKEYGYTF.